The present T cell receptor (gamma chain) was sequenced within a study of gamma-delta chains in newborns, infants, children (dated by TCRdb to between 2018 and 2020). At the level of the whole study: According to the study title, microbial exposure causes polyclonal expansion of innate gammadelta T cells right after birth. The study investigated how microbial exposure shaped innate gammadelta T cell populations in human newborns immediately after birth.

With regard to this clone: There is no known antigen for this receptor. The sample holds no much larger clone one base away, and base qualities are not on file.

The listed sequencing device is Illumina MiSeq. TCRdb reprocessed the public data with the CATT caller; entries with the same nucleotide sequence were combined afterwards. Within this sample are about 940 gamma-chain clones, with around 44% of them counted one time only. The ten largest account for about 20% of the sample. The junction shows trimming of 0 bases on V and 10 bases on J, and the gene matches do not reach 12 bases of it. The CDR3, from cysteine to phenylalanine, totals 18 residues. The kept DNA is CDR3 alone, 54 bases in frame from the first base. Via the germline V gene (reference sequence), CDR1 is GITISATS and CDR2 ISYDGTV.

Sequencing was done on a sample of blood. The rearrangement combines TRGV9 with TRGJP. The J gene, absent from TCRdb, was called here by matching the DNA to germline. The receptor's source is a child who was a newborn, infant or young child, either healthy, febrile or measles-vaccinated (not recorded which). Read as DNA, the sequence is TGTGCCTTGTGGGAGGTGTGTAAAGATAGATTGGGCAAAAAAATCAAGGTATTT. Translated, this gives CALWEVCKDRLGKKIKVF.